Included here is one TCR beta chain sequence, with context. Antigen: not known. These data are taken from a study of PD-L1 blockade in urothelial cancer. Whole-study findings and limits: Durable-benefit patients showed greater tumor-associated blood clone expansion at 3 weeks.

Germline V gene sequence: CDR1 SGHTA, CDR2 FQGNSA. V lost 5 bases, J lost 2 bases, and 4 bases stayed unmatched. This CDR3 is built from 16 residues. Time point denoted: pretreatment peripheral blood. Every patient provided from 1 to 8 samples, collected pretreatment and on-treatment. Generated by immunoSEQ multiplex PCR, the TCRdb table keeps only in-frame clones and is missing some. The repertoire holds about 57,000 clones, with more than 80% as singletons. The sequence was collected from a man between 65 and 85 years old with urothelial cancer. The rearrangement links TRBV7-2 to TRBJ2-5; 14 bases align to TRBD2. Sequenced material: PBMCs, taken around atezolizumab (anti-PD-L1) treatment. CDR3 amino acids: CASSLGTSGGQETQYF. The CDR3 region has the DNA TGTGCCAGCAGCCTCGGGACTAGCGGGGGACAAGAGACCCAGTACTTC.